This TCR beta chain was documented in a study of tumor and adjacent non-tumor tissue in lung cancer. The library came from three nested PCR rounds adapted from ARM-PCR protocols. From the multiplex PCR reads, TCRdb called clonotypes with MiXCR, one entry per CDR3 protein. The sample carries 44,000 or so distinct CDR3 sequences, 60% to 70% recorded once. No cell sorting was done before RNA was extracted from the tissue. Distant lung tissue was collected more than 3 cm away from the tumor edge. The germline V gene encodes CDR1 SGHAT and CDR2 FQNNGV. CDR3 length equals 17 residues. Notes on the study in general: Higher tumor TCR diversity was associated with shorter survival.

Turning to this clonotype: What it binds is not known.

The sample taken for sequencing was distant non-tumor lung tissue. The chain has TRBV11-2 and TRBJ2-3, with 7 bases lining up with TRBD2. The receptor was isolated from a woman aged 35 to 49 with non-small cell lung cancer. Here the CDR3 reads CSGSLVGRGESTDTQYF. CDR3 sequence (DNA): TGTTCCGGCAGCTTAGTTGGCCGGGGGGAAAGCACAGATACGCAGTATTTT.